The T cell receptor beta chain under discussion was sequenced for a study of lymphopenia after photon versus proton radiotherapy. Study-wide results and limits: Relative stability marked proton patients; photon patients lost diversity and naive cells. In patients who died, overall survival fell as post-nadir TCR diversity dropped more.

Sequencing used immunoSEQ multiplex PCR; TCRdb keeps in-frame clones, though not all of them. The top ten hold over 25% of the sample, which has about 53,000 clones, around 88% seen once. Worth noting for this clone: Its antigen is unknown.

The germline gives CDR1 SGHNT, CDR2 YYREEE (reference sequence). This CDR3 comprises 15 residues. Losses at the gene ends were 0 bases for V and 3 bases for J; bases not matched to a gene: 1. The chain uses TRBV5-4 and TRBJ1-1, with 11 bases that match TRBD1. The starting material was peripheral blood, obtained from a patient treated with photon-based radiotherapy. The sequence derives from a man in his fifties with gastric cancer. The CDR3 nucleotides are TGTGCCAGCAGCTTGGGGACAGGGGGCGACACTGAAGCTTTCTTT. Translation: CASSLGTGGDTEAFF.